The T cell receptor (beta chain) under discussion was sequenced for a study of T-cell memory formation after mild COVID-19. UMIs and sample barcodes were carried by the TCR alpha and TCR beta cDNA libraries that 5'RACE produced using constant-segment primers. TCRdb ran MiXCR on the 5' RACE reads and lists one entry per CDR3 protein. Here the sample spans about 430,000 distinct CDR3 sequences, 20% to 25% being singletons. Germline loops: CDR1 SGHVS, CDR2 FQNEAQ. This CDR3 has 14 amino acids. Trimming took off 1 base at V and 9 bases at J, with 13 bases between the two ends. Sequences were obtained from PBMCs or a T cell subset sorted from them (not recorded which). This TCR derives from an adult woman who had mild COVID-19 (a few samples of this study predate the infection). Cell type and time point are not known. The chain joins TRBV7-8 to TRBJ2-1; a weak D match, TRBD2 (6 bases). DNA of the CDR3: TGTGCCAGCAGCTTAGGGGTGGGGGGAATTGAGCAGTTCTTC. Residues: CASSLGVGGIEQFF.